This is a list of T cell receptor beta chains from one sample in a study of identical twins. A single record per CDR3 protein comes from TCRdb applying MiXCR to the 5' RACE reads. The table has approximately 190,000 distinct CDR3 sequences, more than 15% seen once. The sample was also linked to a second study, of T cells expressing NK-cell markers.

Sequenced: CD8+ T cells sorted from blood. The origin of the receptors is a woman aged 18-29 years in good health. Both conserved end residues are part of each CDR3. A D gene is named only where the DNA matches it firmly. Not all rows give a size; the values are once, few, many and, for expanded clones, a class.

.,TRBV12-3/TRBV12-4,.,TRBJ2-1,TGTGCCAGCAACCTCCGGGCCGGCTCCTACAATGAGCAGTTCTTC,CASNLRAGSYNEQFF
.,TRBV12-3/TRBV12-4,.,TRBJ2-5,TGTGCCAGCAGTACCCCCCCTTTCGCAGAAGAGACCCAGTACTTC,CASSTPPFAEETQYF
few,TRBV20-1,.,TRBJ2-7,TGCAGTGCTACCTCCGACAGCGCCGCCTCCTACGAGCAGTACTTC,CSATSDSAASYEQYF
.,TRBV20-1,TRBD2,TRBJ2-7,TGCAGTGCTAGAGATGGACTAGTAGGCTACGAGCAGTACTTC,CSARDGLVGYEQYF
few,TRBV27,.,TRBJ1-1,TGTGCCAGCAGTTTACAGGGCGGGTTGACTGAAGCTTTCTTT,CASSLQGGLTEAFF
.,TRBV12-3/TRBV12-4,TRBD1,TRBJ2-5,TGTGCCAGCAGTCCCGACGCCTGGACAGGGGGAGATCAAGAGACCCAGTACTTC,CASSPDAWTGGDQETQYF
.,TRBV6-1,.,TRBJ1-5,TGTGCCAGCAGTGAAACTGGAAGCAATCAGCCCCAGCATTTT,CASSETGSNQPQHF
.,TRBV29-1,.,TRBJ1-2,TGCAGCGTTGAAGACCGCCTGCGGGGTTATAGTGGCTACACCTTC,CSVEDRLRGYSGYTF
.,TRBV5-1,TRBD1,TRBJ1-2,TGCGCCAGCAGCCAGGACAGGGCGAGTTATAAAGCTAACTATGGCTACACCTTC,CASSQDRASYKANYGYTF
.,TRBV11-2,TRBD2,TRBJ2-1,TGTGCCAGCAGCTTAGTATTTACGGCACTAGCGGAATACAATGAGCAGTTCTTC,CASSLVFTALAEYNEQFF
.,TRBV29-1,TRBD2,TRBJ2-7,TGCAGCGTTGAGGTTGGCGGGAGCGTCAACGAGCAGTACTTC,CSVEVGGSVNEQYF
.,TRBV11-2,TRBD2,TRBJ2-1,TGTGCCAGCAGCTTAATGCAAGCGGGAATTTACAATGAGCAGTTCTTC,CASSLMQAGIYNEQFF
few,TRBV27,TRBD2,TRBJ2-7,TGTGCCAGCAGTTTACCGCCGGTGACTAGCGGGGTCTCCTACGAGCAGTACTTC,CASSLPPVTSGVSYEQYF
few,TRBV12-3/TRBV12-4,.,TRBJ2-2,TGTGCCAGCAGTTTAGCTTGGGGGTCCGGGGAGCTGTTTTTT,CASSLAWGSGELFF
.,TRBV12-5,TRBD2,TRBJ2-5,TGTGCTAGTGGTGTATCTAGCGGGGACCCCTTAATGGGGACCCAGTACTTC,CASGVSSGDPLMGTQYF